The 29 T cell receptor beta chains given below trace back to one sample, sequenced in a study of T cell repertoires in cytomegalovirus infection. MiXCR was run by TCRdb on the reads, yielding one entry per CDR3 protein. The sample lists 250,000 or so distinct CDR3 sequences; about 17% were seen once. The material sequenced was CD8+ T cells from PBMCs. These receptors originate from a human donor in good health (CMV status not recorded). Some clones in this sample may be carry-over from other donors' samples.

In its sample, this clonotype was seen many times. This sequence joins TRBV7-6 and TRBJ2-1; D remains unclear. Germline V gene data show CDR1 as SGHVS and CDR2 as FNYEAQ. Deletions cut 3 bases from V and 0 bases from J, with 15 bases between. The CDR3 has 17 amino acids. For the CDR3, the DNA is TGTGCCAGCAGCTTTTTGTCCGAAGTCGGCTCCTACAATGAGCAGTTCTTC. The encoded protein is CASSFLSEVGSYNEQFF.

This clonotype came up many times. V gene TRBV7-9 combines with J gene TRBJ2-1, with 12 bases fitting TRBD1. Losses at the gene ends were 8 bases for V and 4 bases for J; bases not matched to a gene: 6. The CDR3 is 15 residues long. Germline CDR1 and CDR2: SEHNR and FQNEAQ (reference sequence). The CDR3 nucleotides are TGTGCCAGCTGGGGGGACAGGGGGCCTTACAATGAGCAGTTCTTC. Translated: CASWGDRGPYNEQFF.

This chain's CDR3 is CASRTGAGNNEQFF. The CDR3 nucleotides read TGTGCCAGCAGGACTGGGGCGGGAAACAATGAGCAGTTCTTC. The J gene is TRBJ2-1, the V gene TRBV12-3 or TRBV12-4; perhaps TRBD2 as D (6 bases). The CDR3 has 14 amino acids. V gave up 6 bases and J gave up 5 bases, with 14 bases separating them.

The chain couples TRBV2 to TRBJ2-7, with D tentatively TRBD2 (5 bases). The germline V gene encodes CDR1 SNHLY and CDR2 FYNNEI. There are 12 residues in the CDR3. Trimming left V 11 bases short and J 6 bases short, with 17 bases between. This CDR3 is CAVPGGPREQYF. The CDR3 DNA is TGTGCCGTACCAGGCGGGCCCCGCGAGCAGTACTTC.

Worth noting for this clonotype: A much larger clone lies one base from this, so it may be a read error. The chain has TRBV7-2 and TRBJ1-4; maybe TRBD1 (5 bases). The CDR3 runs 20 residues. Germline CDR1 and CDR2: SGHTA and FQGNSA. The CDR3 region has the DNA TGTGCCAGCAGCCATGCACTCTCGGATTATATGGGACGCTCTAGTGAAAAACTGTTATTT. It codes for CASSHALSDYMGRSSEKLLF.

DNA for the CDR3: TGCGCCAGCAGCCAAGATCGAGGCGCCAATCAGCCCCAGCATTTT. Residues: CASSQDRGANQPQHF. The chain couples TRBV4-1 to TRBJ1-5; D is uncertain. Deletions cut 0 bases from V and 3 bases from J, with 9 bases between. This CDR3 region has 15 residues. Looked up from germline, CDR1 is MGHRA and CDR2 is YSYEKL.

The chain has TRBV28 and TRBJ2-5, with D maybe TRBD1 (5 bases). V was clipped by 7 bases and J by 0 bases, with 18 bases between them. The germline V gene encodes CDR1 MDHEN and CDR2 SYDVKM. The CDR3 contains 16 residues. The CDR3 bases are TGTGCCAGCACCCCCCTGACTGACAGATACCAAGAGACCCAGTACTTC. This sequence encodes CASTPLTDRYQETQYF. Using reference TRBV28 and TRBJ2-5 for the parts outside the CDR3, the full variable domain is DVKVTQSSRYLVKRTGEKVFLECVQDMDHENMFWYRQDPGLGLRLIYFSYDVKMKEKGDIPEGYSVSREKKERFSLILESASTNQTSMYLCASTPLTDRYQETQYFGPGTRLLVL.

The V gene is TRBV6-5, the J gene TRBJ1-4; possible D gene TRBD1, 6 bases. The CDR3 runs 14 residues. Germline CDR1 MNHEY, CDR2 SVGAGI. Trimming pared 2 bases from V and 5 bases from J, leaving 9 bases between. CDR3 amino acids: CASSYGGLNEKLFF. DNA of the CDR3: TGTGCCAGCAGTTACGGGGGGCTCAATGAAAAACTGTTTTTT.

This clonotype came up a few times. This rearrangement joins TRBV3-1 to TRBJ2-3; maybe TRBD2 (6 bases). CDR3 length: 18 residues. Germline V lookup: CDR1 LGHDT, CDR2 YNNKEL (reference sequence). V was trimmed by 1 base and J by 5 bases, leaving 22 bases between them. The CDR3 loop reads CASSQVIRDSTGEDTQYF. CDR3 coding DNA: TGTGCCAGCAGCCAAGTCATACGGGACTCGACGGGGGAAGATACGCAGTATTTT.

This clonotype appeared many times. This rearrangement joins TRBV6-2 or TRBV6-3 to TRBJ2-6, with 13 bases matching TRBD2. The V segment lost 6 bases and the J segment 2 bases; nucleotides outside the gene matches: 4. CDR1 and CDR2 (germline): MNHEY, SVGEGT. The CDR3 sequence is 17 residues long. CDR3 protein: CASRRLAGGAGANVLTF. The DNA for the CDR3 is TGTGCCAGCAGAAGACTAGCGGGGGGTGCTGGGGCCAACGTCCTGACTTTC.

For the CDR3, the DNA is TGTGCCACCAGGGCAGGGTCTGGGGCCAACGTCCTGACTTTC. Amino acid sequence: CATRAGSGANVLTF. The chain carries TRBV6-6 and TRBJ2-6, with TRBD1 as a possible D gene (5 bases). CDR3 size: 14 residues. CDR1 and CDR2 (germline): MNHNY, SVGAGI (reference sequence). Trimming removed 10 bases at V and 1 base at J, with 11 bases between.

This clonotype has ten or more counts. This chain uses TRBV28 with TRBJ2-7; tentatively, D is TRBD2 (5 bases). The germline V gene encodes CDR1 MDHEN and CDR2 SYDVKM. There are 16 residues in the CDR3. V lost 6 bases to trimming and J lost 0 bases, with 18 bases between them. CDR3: CASRTKVDTSSYEQYF. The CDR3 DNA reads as TGTGCCAGCAGAACAAAGGTAGATACTAGCTCCTACGAGCAGTACTTC.

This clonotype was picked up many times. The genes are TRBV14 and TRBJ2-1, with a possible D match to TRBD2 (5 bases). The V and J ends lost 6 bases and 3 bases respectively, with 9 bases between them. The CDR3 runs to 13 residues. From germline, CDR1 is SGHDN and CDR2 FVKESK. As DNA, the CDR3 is TGTGCCAGCAGGAAAGGAGGCTACAATGAGCAGTTCTTC. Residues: CASRKGGYNEQFF. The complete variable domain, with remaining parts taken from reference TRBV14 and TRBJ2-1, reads EAGVTQFPSHSVIEKGQTVTLRCDPISGHDNLYWYRRVMGKEIKFLLHFVKESKQDESGMPNNRFLAERTGGTYSTLKVQPAELEDSGVYFCASRKGGYNEQFFGPGTRLTVL.

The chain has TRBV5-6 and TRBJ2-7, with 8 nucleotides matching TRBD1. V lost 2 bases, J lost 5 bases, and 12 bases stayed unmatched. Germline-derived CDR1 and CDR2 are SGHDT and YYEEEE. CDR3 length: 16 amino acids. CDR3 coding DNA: TGTGCCAGCAGCTTCCGTGGGGACAGGATTAACCACGAGCAGTACTTC. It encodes CASSFRGDRINHEQYF.

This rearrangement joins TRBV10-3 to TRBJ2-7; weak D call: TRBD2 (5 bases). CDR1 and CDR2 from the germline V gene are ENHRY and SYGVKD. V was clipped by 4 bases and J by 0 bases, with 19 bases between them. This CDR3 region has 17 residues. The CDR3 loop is CAISAPGAREPSYEQYF. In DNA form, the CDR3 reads TGTGCCATCAGTGCTCCAGGCGCTCGGGAACCCTCCTACGAGCAGTACTTC.

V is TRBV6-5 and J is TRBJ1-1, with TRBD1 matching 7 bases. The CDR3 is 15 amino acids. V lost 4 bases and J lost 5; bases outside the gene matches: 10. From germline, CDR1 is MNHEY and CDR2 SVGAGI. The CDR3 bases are TGTGCCAGCAGTTCCACCGAATTCAGGGGGACTGAAGCTTTCTTT. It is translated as CASSSTEFRGTEAFF.

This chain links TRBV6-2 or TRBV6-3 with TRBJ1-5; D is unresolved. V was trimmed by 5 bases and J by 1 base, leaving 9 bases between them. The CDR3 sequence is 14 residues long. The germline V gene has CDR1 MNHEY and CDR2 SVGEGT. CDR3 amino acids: CASSPIKSNQPQHF. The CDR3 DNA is TGTGCCAGCAGTCCCATTAAGAGCAATCAGCCCCAGCATTTT.

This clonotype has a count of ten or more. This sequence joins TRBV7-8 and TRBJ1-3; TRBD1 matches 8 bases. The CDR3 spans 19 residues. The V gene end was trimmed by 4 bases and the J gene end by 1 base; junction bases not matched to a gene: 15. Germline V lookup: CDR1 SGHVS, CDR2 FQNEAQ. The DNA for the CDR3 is TGTGCCAGCAGCTCCCCCAATACCGACAGGGGTTTTTCTGGAAACACCATATATTTT. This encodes CASSSPNTDRGFSGNTIYF.

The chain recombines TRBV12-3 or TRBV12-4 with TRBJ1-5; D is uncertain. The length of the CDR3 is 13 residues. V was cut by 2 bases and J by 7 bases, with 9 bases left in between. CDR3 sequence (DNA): TGTGCCAGCAGTTTATTTGCAGAGCAGCCCCAGCATTTT. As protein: CASSLFAEQPQHF.

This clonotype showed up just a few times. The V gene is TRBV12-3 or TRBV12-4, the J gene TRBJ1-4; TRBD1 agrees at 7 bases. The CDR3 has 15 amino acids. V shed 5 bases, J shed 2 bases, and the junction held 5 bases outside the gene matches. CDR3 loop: CASSPQQGTNEKLFF. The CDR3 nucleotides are TGTGCCAGCAGTCCGCAACAGGGGACTAATGAAAAACTGTTTTTT.

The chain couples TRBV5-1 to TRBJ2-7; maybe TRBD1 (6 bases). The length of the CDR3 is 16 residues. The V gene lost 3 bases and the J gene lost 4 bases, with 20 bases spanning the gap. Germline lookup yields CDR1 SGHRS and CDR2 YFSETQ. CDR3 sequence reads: CASSYSTGTSFYEQYF. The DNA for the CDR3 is TGCGCCAGCAGCTACTCAACCGGGACATCATTTTACGAGCAGTACTTC.

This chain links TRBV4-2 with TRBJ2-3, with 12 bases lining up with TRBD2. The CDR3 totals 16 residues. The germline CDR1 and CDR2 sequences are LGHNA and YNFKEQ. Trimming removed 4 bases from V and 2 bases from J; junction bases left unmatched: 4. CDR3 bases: TGTGCCAGCAGCCCGCGGACTAGCGGGGCCACAGATACGCAGTATTTT. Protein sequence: CASSPRTSGATDTQYF.

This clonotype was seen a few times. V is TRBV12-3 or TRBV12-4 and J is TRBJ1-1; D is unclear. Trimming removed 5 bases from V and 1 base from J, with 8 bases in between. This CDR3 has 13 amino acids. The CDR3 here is CASSTDQNTEAFF. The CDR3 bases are TGTGCCAGCAGTACGGACCAGAACACTGAAGCTTTCTTT.

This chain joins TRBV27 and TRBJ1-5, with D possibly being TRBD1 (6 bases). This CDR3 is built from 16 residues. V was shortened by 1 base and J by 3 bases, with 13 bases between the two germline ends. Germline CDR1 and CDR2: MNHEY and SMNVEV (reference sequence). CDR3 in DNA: TGTGCCAGCAGTTTATTTTGGGACACCTACAATCAGCCCCAGCATTTT. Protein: CASSLFWDTYNQPQHF.

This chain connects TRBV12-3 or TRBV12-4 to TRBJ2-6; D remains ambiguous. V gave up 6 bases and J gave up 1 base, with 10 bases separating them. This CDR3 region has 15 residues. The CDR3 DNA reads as TGTGCCAGCAGAGAAGATTTTTCTGGGGCCAACGTCCTGACTTTC. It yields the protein CASREDFSGANVLTF.

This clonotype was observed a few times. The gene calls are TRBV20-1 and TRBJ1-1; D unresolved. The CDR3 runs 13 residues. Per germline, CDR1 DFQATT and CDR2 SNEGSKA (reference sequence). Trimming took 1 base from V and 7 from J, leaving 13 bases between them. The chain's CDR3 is CSARVSRTDEAFF. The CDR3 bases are TGCAGTGCTAGAGTGTCCAGGACCGATGAAGCTTTCTTT.

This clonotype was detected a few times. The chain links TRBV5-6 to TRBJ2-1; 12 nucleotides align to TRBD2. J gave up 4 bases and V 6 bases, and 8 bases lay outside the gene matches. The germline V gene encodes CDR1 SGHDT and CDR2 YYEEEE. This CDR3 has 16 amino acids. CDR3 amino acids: CASIPTSGGLYNEQFF. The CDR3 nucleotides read TGTGCCAGCATCCCGACTAGCGGGGGACTTTACAATGAGCAGTTCTTC.

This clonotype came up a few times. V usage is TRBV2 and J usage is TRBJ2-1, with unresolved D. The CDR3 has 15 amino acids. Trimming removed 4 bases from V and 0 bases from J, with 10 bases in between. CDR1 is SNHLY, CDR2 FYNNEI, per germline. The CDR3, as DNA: TGTGCCAGCAGTGTTGACTCGAGCTCCTACAATGAGCAGTTCTTC. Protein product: CASSVDSSSYNEQFF. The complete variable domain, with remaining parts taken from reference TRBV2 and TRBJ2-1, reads EPEVTQTPSHQVTQMGQEVILRCVPISNHLYFYWYRQILGQKVEFLVSFYNNEISEKSEIFDDQFSVERPDGSNFTLKIRSTKLEDSAMYFCASSVDSSSYNEQFFGPGTRLTVL.

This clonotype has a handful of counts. CDR3 amino acids: CASSPNPLDQYF. CDR3 in DNA: TGTGCCAGCAGTCCGAACCCTTTGGACCAGTACTTC. V gene TRBV6-6 combines with J gene TRBJ2-5; D is ambiguous. Trimming cost V 5 bases and J 10 bases, with 14 bases left between them. Looked up from germline, CDR1 is MNHNY and CDR2 is SVGAGI (reference sequence). This CDR3 contains 12 residues.